These 10 T cell receptor beta chains share one sample of origin, sequenced in a study of cytomegalovirus exposure and HLA in healthy donors. The primer mix had 60 Vbeta and 13 Jbeta primers. The method was immunoSEQ multiplex PCR; TCRdb's version includes in-frame clones alone and lacks a portion of them. The sample contains tens of thousands of clones, just over 65% of which appear only once. Source material: PBMCs. The receptors were gathered from a man aged 25 to 40 in good health and CMV-seronegative.

The V call is TRBV5-6, the J call TRBJ1-1; D is uncertain. Germline assignment: CDR1 SGHDT and CDR2 YYEEEE. This CDR3 comprises 13 residues. V was cut by 0 bases and J by 1 base, with 4 bases left in between. The CDR3 protein is CASSLGENTEAFF. CDR3 nucleotides: TGTGCCAGCAGCTTGGGAGAGAACACTGAAGCTTTCTTT.

The genes are TRBV5-1 and TRBJ2-7, with TRBD1 identical over 9 bases. Per the germline V gene, CDR1 is SGHRS and CDR2 is YFSETQ. V lost 7 bases and J lost 5; bases outside the gene matches: 7. The CDR3 spans 13 residues. CDR3 coding DNA: TGCGCCAGCGGTACAGGGGGCTGGGACGAGCAGTACTTC. Its translation is CASGTGGWDEQYF.

The V gene is TRBV30, the J gene TRBJ2-7; maybe TRBD2 (5 bases). The CDR3 loop spans 12 amino acids. Trimming removed 0 bases from V and 5 bases from J, with 8 bases in between. Germline CDR1 and CDR2: GTSNPN and SVGIG (reference sequence). The CDR3 is CAWSVGVHEQYF. In DNA, the CDR3 is TGTGCCTGGAGTGTCGGGGTCCACGAGCAGTACTTC.

The J gene is TRBJ2-7, the V gene TRBV15; TRBD1 matches at 8 bases. The CDR3 runs 15 residues. Germline CDR1 and CDR2: LNHNV and YYDKDF (reference sequence). V trimming: 0 bases; J trimming: 3 bases; junction bases outside the gene matches: 4. The CDR3 here is CATSRDTGTGYEQYF. The CDR3 region has the DNA TGTGCCACCAGCAGAGATACCGGGACAGGCTACGAGCAGTACTTC.

The J gene is TRBJ2-7, the V gene TRBV7-3, with 9 bases fitting TRBD1. V shed 5 bases, J shed 6 bases, and the junction held 8 bases outside the gene matches. The CDR3 sequence is 14 residues long. Germline V lookup: CDR1 SGHTA, CDR2 FQGTGA. CDR3 region: CASSPSGQGSEQYF. CDR3 sequence (DNA): TGTGCCAGCAGCCCTAGCGGACAGGGGTCCGAGCAGTACTTC. Full variable domain (rest looked up from reference TRBV7-3 and TRBJ2-7): GAGVSQTPSNKVTEKGKYVELRCDPISGHTALYWYRQSLGQGPEFLIYFQGTGAADDSGLPNDRFFAVRPEGSVSTLKIQRTERGDSAVYLCASSPSGQGSEQYFGPGTRLTVT.

The V and J genes are TRBV30 and TRBJ1-1, with a tentative D call TRBD1 (6 bases). Germline V lookup: CDR1 GTSNPN, CDR2 SVGIG (reference sequence). The CDR3 is 13 amino acids. Trimming removed 3 bases from V and 1 base from J, with 9 bases in between. This CDR3 reads CAWRIRGNTEAFF. The CDR3, as DNA: TGTGCCTGGAGGATCAGGGGGAACACTGAAGCTTTCTTT.

The genes are TRBV2 and TRBJ2-3; TRBD2 aligns across 12 bases. This CDR3 contains 16 residues. Germline-derived CDR1 and CDR2 are SNHLY and FYNNEI. V lost 6 bases, J lost 3 bases, and 7 bases stayed unmatched. This CDR3 reads CASSRTSGVGTDTQYF. Written as DNA, the CDR3 is TGTGCCAGCAGCAGGACTAGCGGGGTGGGAACAGATACGCAGTATTTT.

The chain couples TRBV2 to TRBJ1-5; D is possibly TRBD1 (5 bases). This CDR3 contains 16 residues. The V end was cut by 3 bases, the J end by 2 bases, with 14 bases between. Germline V gene data show CDR1 as SNHLY and CDR2 as FYNNEI. CDR3 amino acids: CASSEGRVAGNQPQHF. CDR3 coding DNA: TGTGCCAGCAGTGAGGGCAGGGTGGCTGGCAATCAGCCCCAGCATTTT.

This chain links TRBV4-1 with TRBJ2-1; 9 nucleotides align to TRBD2. The CDR3 contains 15 residues. V lost 0 bases to trimming and J lost 5 bases; unmatched junction nucleotides: 2. Germline V CDR1 and CDR2: MGHRA, YSYEKL. In DNA, the CDR3 is TGCGCCAGCAGCCAAGAACAGCGGGAGGACAATGAGCAGTTCTTC. Encoded protein: CASSQEQREDNEQFF.

The CDR3 loop is CASSPGHIKTGNTIYF. CDR3 bases: TGTGCCAGCAGTCCGGGACACATAAAAACTGGAAACACCATATATTTT. This chain connects TRBV27 to TRBJ1-3; possibly TRBD1 for D (6 bases). Deletions cut 5 bases from V and 2 bases from J, with 16 bases between. From germline, CDR1 is MNHEY and CDR2 SMNVEV (reference sequence). CDR3 length equals 16 residues.